This T cell receptor beta chain was obtained from a study of PD-L1 blockade in urothelial cancer. The overall study: As for prior chemotherapy regimens, patients had received 0 to 3. Analysis of the blood was performed 3 weeks (second dose) and 6 weeks after treatment start.

The time point was: pretreatment peripheral blood. The repertoire was sequenced with immunoSEQ multiplex PCR; TCRdb's copy has only in-frame clones and lacks some. Of about 86,000 clones in the sample, under 90% were seen once. The germline V and J ends were trimmed by 0 bases and 7 bases, with 11 bases remaining between them. Germline CDR1 and CDR2: KGHSH and LQKENI. The CDR3 is 14 residues long. Sequenced here: PBMCs, sampled around atezolizumab (anti-PD-L1) treatment. This rearrangement joins TRBV18 to TRBJ2-3; tentative D call: TRBD2 (5 bases). The receptor was isolated from a man in his 60s with urothelial cancer. The CDR3 sequence: CASSPPEQRNTQYF. CDR3 nucleotides: TGTGCCAGCTCACCACCCGAGCAGCGGAATACGCAGTATTTT.